This entry lists 9 T cell receptor beta chains sequenced from one sample in a study of post-analysis software for immune sequencing data. Study-wide results and caveats: Among roughly five TRBV segments more frequent in patients than controls were TRBV5-6, TRBV5-1 and TRBV20-1.

Their antigens are not known. The TCR beta cDNA libraries carried unique molecular identifiers. In TCRdb, the PCR reads were re-called with MiXCR into one record per CDR3 protein. The top ten hold 6% of the sample, which has about 570,000 distinct CDR3 sequences, roughly 34% seen once. Sequenced sample: blood. The origin of the receptors is a girl under 18 with multiple sclerosis.

The CDR3: CASSFVRPDTQYF. CDR3 nucleotides: TGTGCCAGCAGCTTCGTCCGTCCAGATACGCAGTATTTT. The chain carries TRBV7-2 and TRBJ2-3; no firm D call. Trimming stripped 3 bases from V and 4 bases from J, with 8 bases between. This CDR3 contains 13 residues. Germline assignment: CDR1 SGHTA and CDR2 FQGNSA.

The chain joins TRBV2 to TRBJ2-7; 10 bases are shared with TRBD1. The DNA end is a closer match to TRBJ2-5, so the J assignment may be wrong. Germline V lookup: CDR1 SNHLY, CDR2 FYNNEI. The CDR3 runs to 14 residues. CDR3 amino acids: CASSHRDRGQTQYF. The CDR3 nucleotides read TGTGCCAGCAGCCACCGGGACAGGGGACAGACCCAGTACTTC.

This sequence joins TRBV6-5 and TRBJ1-6, with D hard to call. There are 13 residues in the CDR3. The germline V gene has CDR1 MNHEY and CDR2 SVGAGI. V dropped 6 bases and J dropped 10 bases, with 13 bases sitting between them. The CDR3 DNA follows: TGTGCCAGCAGCCCCGACCCCGGGTCACCCCTCCACTTT. Amino acid sequence: CASSPDPGSPLHF.

This clonotype has a handful of counts. The rearrangement links TRBV7-9 to TRBJ2-1; 8 bases are shared with TRBD1. CDR3 length: 15 residues. V lost 1 base to trimming and J lost 8 bases; unmatched junction nucleotides: 7. Per the germline V gene, CDR1 is SEHNR and CDR2 is FQNEAQ (reference sequence). This CDR3 reads CASSLEGQGLYEQFF. Written as DNA, the CDR3 is TGTGCCAGCAGCTTAGAAGGACAGGGTTTGTATGAGCAGTTCTTC.

The V gene is TRBV29-1, the J gene TRBJ1-1, with TRBD1 as a possible D gene (5 bases). V was clipped by 4 bases and J by 2 bases, with 11 bases between them. CDR3 length equals 13 residues. The germline gives CDR1 SQVTM, CDR2 ANQGSEA. CDR3 amino acids: CSVVGRANTEAFF. CDR3 nucleotides: TGCAGCGTTGTCGGCAGGGCCAACACTGAAGCTTTCTTT.

The chain employs TRBV2 and TRBJ1-5; D not resolved. In germline, CDR1 is SNHLY, CDR2 FYNNEI. The CDR3 extends over 13 amino acids. V was clipped by 3 bases and J by 1 base, with 4 bases between them. Here the CDR3 reads CASSEESNQPQHF. CDR3 nucleotides: TGTGCCAGCAGTGAGGAGAGCAATCAGCCCCAGCATTTT.

This clonotype turned up a few times. The V and J genes are TRBV6-2 or TRBV6-3 and TRBJ2-1, with D perhaps being TRBD1 or TRBD2 (6 bases each). This CDR3 is built from 15 residues. V was shortened by 1 base and J by 6 bases, with 13 bases between the two germline ends. The germline V gene has CDR1 MNHEY and CDR2 SVGEGT. CDR3 residues: CASSYFPGAGNEQFF. CDR3 coding DNA: TGTGCCAGCAGTTACTTTCCGGGGGCGGGCAATGAGCAGTTCTTC.

This clonotype has just a few counts. V usage is TRBV20-1 and J usage is TRBJ2-7, with D unclear. This CDR3 spans 14 amino acids. Germline CDR1 DFQATT, CDR2 SNEGSKA (reference sequence). Deletions cut 3 bases from V and 3 bases from J, with 15 bases between. The chain's CDR3 is CSASQDGSYYEQYF. CDR3 nucleotide sequence: TGCAGTGCTAGCCAGGACGGTTCGTACTACGAGCAGTACTTC.

This clonotype was seen more than once but under ten times. J is TRBJ2-1 and V is TRBV20-1; tentative D call: TRBD2 (7 bases). V was trimmed by 8 bases and J by 8 bases, leaving 25 bases between them. Germline CDR1 reads DFQATT; CDR2 reads SNEGSKA (reference sequence). The CDR3 contains 15 residues. The CDR3 is CSPRGGGSPGDEQFF. DNA for the CDR3: TGCAGTCCACGAGGGGGGGGAAGCCCTGGAGATGAGCAGTTCTTC.